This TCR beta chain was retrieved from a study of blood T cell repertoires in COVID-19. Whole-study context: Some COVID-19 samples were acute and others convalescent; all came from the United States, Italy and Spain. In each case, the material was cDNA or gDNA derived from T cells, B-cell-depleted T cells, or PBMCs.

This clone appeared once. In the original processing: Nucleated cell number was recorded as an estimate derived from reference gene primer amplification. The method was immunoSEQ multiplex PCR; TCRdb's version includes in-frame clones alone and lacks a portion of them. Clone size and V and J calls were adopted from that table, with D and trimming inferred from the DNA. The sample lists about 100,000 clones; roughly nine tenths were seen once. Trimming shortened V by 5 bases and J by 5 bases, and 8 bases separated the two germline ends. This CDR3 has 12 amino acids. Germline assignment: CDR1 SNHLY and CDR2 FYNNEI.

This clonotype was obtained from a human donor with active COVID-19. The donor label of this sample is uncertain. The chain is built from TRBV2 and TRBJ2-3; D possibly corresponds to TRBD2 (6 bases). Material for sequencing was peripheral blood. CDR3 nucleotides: TGTGCCAGCAGTTTTAGCGGAGATACGCAGTATTTT. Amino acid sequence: CASSFSGDTQYF.